A selection of T cell receptor beta chains follows, all from one sample in a study of T cells in Graves' hyperthyroidism and ophthalmopathy. TCRdb re-derived calls from the multiplex PCR reads in MiXCR, one entry per CDR3 protein. The sample gives around 240,000 distinct CDR3 sequences, less than 20% of which show up once; around 30% is in the top ten. Sequenced: blood. The receptor source for this set is a woman aged 18-35 years with Graves' ophthalmopathy. Each CDR3 is given with its conserved first and last residue. A D gene is named only where the DNA matches it firmly. Clone size appears in some rows only: once, few, many, or a class for an expanded clone.

NA | TRBV20-1 | NA | CSAPRPGVTGELFF
many | TRBV29-1 | TRBD1 | CSVDRTGGGNEQFF
many | TRBV7-9 | TRBD2 | CASSLYRSGSPTDTQYF
many | TRBV11-1 | NA | CASSLANRLSYEQYF
NA | TRBV7-9 | TRBD2 | CTSSLRTSGRGHEQYF
many | TRBV9 | NA | CASSSGVWDAGTEAFF
few | TRBV29-1 | TRBD2 | CSVCLIGTSGGDNEQFF
many | TRBV7-2 | NA | CASSLGFHNEQFF
many | TRBV20-1 | TRBD2 | CSARKTSGGADTQYF
many | TRBV19 | TRBD1 | CASSRGQGISQPQHF
NA | TRBV4-3 | NA | CASSQDVMGNEQFF
many | TRBV5-8 | TRBD2 | CASSRTGGMSYNEQFF
many | TRBV11-2 | TRBD1 | CASSRRTGEGDTQYF
many | TRBV20-1 | NA | CSARVGAGSYEQYF
NA | TRBV14 | TRBD2 | CASSHGRVDYEQYF
many | TRBV6-2/TRBV6-3 | TRBD2 | CASSPRRRTSASYEQYF